This T cell receptor (beta chain) appears in the sequencing data of a study of blood T cell repertoires in COVID-19. Whole-study context: T cells, B-cell-depleted T cells, or PBMCs supplied cDNA or gDNA.

Everyone who took part was roughly 18 to 100 years old, and they came from 24 US areas. Donors in Cohort 3 counted as recovered after two negative PCRs, clearance, or symptom resolution. The CDR3 consists of 14 residues. Germline loops: CDR1 MNHNS, CDR2 SASEGT. Losses at the gene ends were 3 bases for V and 4 bases for J; bases not matched to a gene: 5. How the authors handled the data: Reference gene primer amplification yielded estimated nucleated cell counts. Only in-frame clones appear in the TCRdb table, and some are missing; sequencing was by immunoSEQ multiplex PCR. V and J calls and clone size are those listed in that table; D and trimming were worked out from the DNA. The sample gives approximately 250,000 clones, roughly 87% of which show up once; approximately 1% is in the top ten.

The sequenced sample consisted of PBMCs or T cells enriched from blood (not recorded which). V gene TRBV6-1 combines with J gene TRBJ1-1; TRBD1 agrees at 7 bases. The receptor was isolated from a woman aged 25 to 39 who had recovered from COVID-19. The CDR3 DNA reads TGTGCCAGCAGTGACAGCGACAGGGTCACTGAAGCTTTCTTT. Translating it yields CASSDSDRVTEAFF.